Listed here are 28 T cell receptor beta chains from one sample, sequenced in a study of T cell responses to AZD1222 COVID-19 vaccine. Using immunoSEQ multiplex PCR, the repertoire was profiled, and TCRdb retains in-frame clones only, with some absent. The data show 140,000 or so clones, with 90% to 95% seen just once and 3.5% to 4.5% held by the top ten. Sample: peripheral blood, taken 28 days after the second AZD1222 dose. These receptors were collected from an adult who received the AZD1222 COVID-19 vaccine.

This clone occurred a few times. The J gene is TRBJ2-7, the V gene TRBV7-3; no definite D call. This CDR3 has 15 amino acids. The V gene's germline CDR1 is SGHTA and CDR2 FQGTGA. V lost 5 bases and J 6 bases, leaving 20 bases between the germline ends. The CDR3 sequence: CASSAIETSIFEQYF. Written as DNA, the CDR3 is TGTGCCAGCAGCGCAATCGAGACCTCCATTTTCGAGCAGTACTTC.

V usage is TRBV7-3 and J usage is TRBJ2-5, with a possible D match to TRBD2 (6 bases). This CDR3 contains 12 residues. In germline, CDR1 is SGHTA, CDR2 FQGTGA. V was trimmed by 5 bases and J by 10 bases, leaving 14 bases between them. As DNA, the CDR3 is TGTGCCAGCAGCCCCCTCCCGGGGGTCCAGTACTTC. Translating it yields CASSPLPGVQYF.

The chain uses TRBV12-3 or TRBV12-4 and TRBJ1-1; D call uncertain. This CDR3 comprises 13 residues. The ends were cut back, 6 bases at V and 3 bases at J, with 11 bases in the middle. The chain's CDR3 is CASSLSPYTEAFF. As DNA, the CDR3 is TGTGCCAGCAGCCTTTCCCCTTACACTGAAGCTTTCTTT.

This chain joins TRBV29-1 and TRBJ1-5, with unresolved D. Trimming pared 4 bases from V and 7 bases from J, leaving 14 bases between. The germline gives CDR1 SQVTM, CDR2 ANQGSEA. The CDR3 consists of 13 residues. The CDR3 reads CSVGNGDGQPQHF. CDR3 DNA: TGCAGCGTTGGAAACGGGGATGGGCAGCCCCAGCATTTT.

The rearrangement joins TRBV5-6 to TRBJ1-5, with a possible D match to TRBD1 (6 bases). Germline CDR1 reads SGHDT; CDR2 reads YYEEEE. This CDR3 contains 13 residues. V dropped 4 bases and J dropped 4 bases, with 9 bases sitting between them. The DNA for the CDR3 is TGTGCCAGCAGCCGGGGGGCGAATCAGCCCCAGCATTTT. Translated: CASSRGANQPQHF. The variable domain in full, completed from reference TRBV5-6 and TRBJ1-5, reads DAGVTQSPTHLIKTRGQQVTLRCSPKSGHDTVSWYQQALGQGPQFIFQYYEEEERQRGNFPDRFSGHQFPNYSSELNVNALLLGDSALYLCASSRGANQPQHFGDGTRLSIL.

The chain combines TRBV5-6 with TRBJ1-1; 8 bases are shared with TRBD1. With V trimmed by 0 bases and J by 0 bases, 4 bases remained unmatched. This CDR3 contains 16 residues. The V gene's germline CDR1 is SGHDT and CDR2 YYEEEE. As DNA, the CDR3 is TGTGCCAGCAGCTTGGCCCCGACAGGGGTGAACACTGAAGCTTTCTTT. Encoded protein: CASSLAPTGVNTEAFF.

The rearrangement joins TRBV4-1 to TRBJ2-7; D call uncertain. Deletions cut 1 base from V and 4 bases from J, with 5 bases between. The CDR3 is 12 residues long. Per the germline V gene, CDR1 is MGHRA and CDR2 is YSYEKL. The CDR3 reads CASSQVGYEQYF. In nucleotides, the CDR3 is TGCGCCAGCAGCCAAGTAGGGTACGAGCAGTACTTC.

The table lists this clone with a count of one. This chain joins TRBV12-3 or TRBV12-4 and TRBJ1-2, with D tentatively TRBD1 (6 bases). The CDR3 consists of 13 residues. V shed 6 bases and J shed 10 bases, with 18 bases lying between them. This CDR3 is CASSPTGSMDYTF. CDR3 coding DNA: TGTGCCAGCAGCCCTACAGGGAGTATGGACTACACCTTC.

The chain has TRBV13 and TRBJ2-1; tentatively, D is TRBD2 (6 bases). V lost 0 bases to trimming and J lost 0 bases, with 12 bases between them. The CDR3 spans 17 residues. The germline V gene encodes CDR1 PRHDT and CDR2 FYEKMQ (reference sequence). This CDR3 is CASSLGSRGNSYNEQFF. The CDR3 DNA sequence: TGTGCCAGCAGCTTAGGATCCCGGGGGAACTCCTACAATGAGCAGTTCTTC.

The chain links TRBV7-2 to TRBJ1-6, with D unresolved. The germline V gene encodes CDR1 SGHTA and CDR2 FQGNSA. The CDR3 loop spans 13 amino acids. Trimming stripped 5 bases from V and 9 bases from J, with 11 bases between. The CDR3 DNA follows: TGTGCCAGCAGCCGTAATCAAGGTTCACCCCTCCACTTT. Its protein is CASSRNQGSPLHF.

The chain carries TRBV10-3 and TRBJ1-2; the D gene is possibly TRBD1 (5 bases). V gave up 7 bases and J gave up 3 bases, with 12 bases separating them. This CDR3 region has 13 residues. Germline values: CDR1 ENHRY, CDR2 SYGVKD. The CDR3 spells CAITGLGDYGYTF. Written as DNA, the CDR3 is TGTGCCATCACTGGATTAGGGGACTATGGCTACACCTTC.

This chain connects TRBV5-5 to TRBJ2-2, with D perhaps TRBD1 (5 bases). V was trimmed by 4 bases and J by 4 bases, leaving 17 bases between them. Germline V gives CDR1 SGHKS, CDR2 YYEKEE (reference sequence). This CDR3 region has 16 residues. As DNA, the CDR3 is TGTGCCAGCAGCCGATCGCAGGGTAGTAGCACCGGGGAGCTGTTTTTT. Residues: CASSRSQGSSTGELFF.

The CDR3 is CASSLGQKADTQYF. The CDR3 region has the DNA TGCGCCAGCAGCTTAGGCCAGAAAGCAGATACGCAGTATTTT. The chain couples TRBV5-1 to TRBJ2-3; D ambiguous. The germline V gene has CDR1 SGHRS and CDR2 YFSETQ. Trimming removed 2 bases at V and 4 bases at J, with 11 bases between. This CDR3 spans 14 amino acids.

V gene TRBV16 combines with J gene TRBJ2-1; no firm D call. With 0 bases removed from V and 8 bases from J, the gap between germline ends came to 8 bases. Germline lookup yields CDR1 KGHSY and CDR2 FQNENV. CDR3 length equals 13 residues. DNA of the CDR3: TGTGCCAGCAGCCAATCTATAGTTGATGAGCAGTTCTTC. Amino acids: CASSQSIVDEQFF.

The genes are TRBV7-9 and TRBJ2-1, with TRBD2 matching over 14 bases. There are 15 residues in the CDR3. V shed 5 bases and J 6 bases; nucleotides not matched to a gene: 3. The germline V gene encodes CDR1 SEHNR and CDR2 FQNEAQ (reference sequence). The DNA for the CDR3 is TGTGCCAGCAGCGTGACTAGCGGGGGGGCCAATGAGCAGTTCTTC. This encodes CASSVTSGGANEQFF.

This chain joins TRBV18 and TRBJ2-5; 7 bases match TRBD1. This CDR3 spans 14 amino acids. The germline V gene has CDR1 KGHSH and CDR2 LQKENI. J lost 0 bases, V lost 6 bases, and 4 bases had no gene match. Written as DNA, the CDR3 is TGTGCCAGCTCGCCGACAGGGAACCAAGAGACCCAGTACTTC. Protein product: CASSPTGNQETQYF. Using reference TRBV18 and TRBJ2-5 for the parts outside the CDR3, the full variable domain is NAGVMQNPRHLVRRRGQEARLRCSPMKGHSHVYWYRQLPEEGLKFMVYLQKENIIDESGMPKERFSAEFPKEGPSILRIQQVVRGDSAAYFCASSPTGNQETQYFGPGTRLLVL.

This chain uses TRBV3-1 (or the pseudogene TRBV3-2) with TRBJ2-1, with D possibly being TRBD2 (5 bases). Per germline, CDR1 LGHDT and CDR2 YNNKEL (reference sequence). V lost 3 bases and J lost 8, with 14 bases in between. CDR3 length equals 14 residues. The CDR3 DNA sequence: TGTGCCAGCAGCCAGGCCTCCGGGGATTATGAGCAGTTCTTC. Protein product: CASSQASGDYEQFF.

V usage is TRBV7-9 and J usage is TRBJ2-1, with TRBD2 identical over 10 bases. Germline V gene data show CDR1 as SEHNR and CDR2 as FQNEAQ (reference sequence). This CDR3 is 15 amino acids long. The V segment lost 2 bases and the J segment 5 bases; nucleotides outside the gene matches: 3. CDR3 protein: CASSLLAGANNEQFF. The DNA of the CDR3 is TGTGCCAGCAGCTTACTAGCGGGAGCAAACAATGAGCAGTTCTTC.

The chain couples TRBV7-2 to TRBJ2-5, with D tentatively TRBD2 (6 bases). V was cut by 5 bases and J by 5 bases, with 12 bases left in between. CDR3 length equals 13 residues. Germline CDR1 is SGHTA and CDR2 is FQGNSA. CDR3 region: CASSGGSGETQYF. DNA for the CDR3: TGTGCCAGCAGCGGGGGGAGTGGTGAGACCCAGTACTTC. Full variable domain (outside the CDR3, taken from reference TRBV7-2 and TRBJ2-5): GAGVSQSPSNKVTEKGKDVELRCDPISGHTALYWYRQSLGQGLEFLIYFQGNSAPDKSGLPSDRFSAERTGGSVSTLTIQRTQQEDSAVYLCASSGGSGETQYFGPGTRLLVL.

The chain uses TRBV4-1 and TRBJ1-1; no clear D gene. V lost 1 base and J lost 0, with 0 bases in between. CDR1 MGHRA and CDR2 YSYEKL come from the germline V gene. This CDR3 region has 12 residues. The DNA for the CDR3 is TGCGCCAGCAGCCAAGTGAACACTGAAGCTTTCTTT. Translation: CASSQVNTEAFF.

V and J are TRBV27 and TRBJ1-1, with a tentative D call TRBD1 (5 bases). CDR1 is MNHEY and CDR2 is SMNVEV in the germline V gene (reference sequence). V lost 5 bases, J lost 0 bases, and 16 bases lay in between. The CDR3 spans 16 residues. The CDR3 DNA follows: TGTGCCAGCAGTCCCCGCCCGGGACCGATGAACACTGAAGCTTTCTTT. Translating gives CASSPRPGPMNTEAFF.

This clone has a single count. The chain employs TRBV6-5 and TRBJ1-1; D unresolved. The CDR3 loop spans 14 amino acids. Germline CDR1 reads MNHEY; CDR2 reads SVGAGI. V gave up 10 bases and J gave up 0 bases, with 15 bases separating them. The CDR3 sequence: CATRGETMNTEAFF. Written as DNA, the CDR3 is TGTGCCACCCGGGGTGAGACCATGAACACTGAAGCTTTCTTT.

The chain carries TRBV5-1 and TRBJ1-3; D gene uncertain. Germline CDR1 SGHRS, CDR2 YFSETQ. The V gene lost 0 bases and the J gene lost 4 bases, with 11 bases spanning the gap. This CDR3 is 15 amino acids long. Here the CDR3 DNA reads TGCGCCAGCAGCTTGGTAGGCTACGAAGGAAACACCATATATTTT. Its translation is CASSLVGYEGNTIYF.

The chain uses TRBV10-3 and TRBJ2-6; D might be TRBD1 (5 bases). V lost 10 bases to trimming and J lost 0 bases, with 22 bases between them. This CDR3 spans 18 amino acids. Germline CDR1 and CDR2: ENHRY and SYGVKD. In DNA, the CDR3 is TGTGCCACTTCATCGTTGGGGCCGCAGGTCTCTGGGGCCAACGTCCTGACTTTC. This gives the protein CATSSLGPQVSGANVLTF.

This rearrangement joins TRBV7-2 to TRBJ2-3, with D perhaps TRBD1 (6 bases). CDR1 and CDR2 (germline): SGHTA, FQGNSA. V shed 3 bases and J shed 2 bases, with 12 bases lying between them. The CDR3 extends over 15 amino acids. In DNA, the CDR3 is TGTGCCAGCAGCTTTGGGGGCCCAGTCACAGATACGCAGTATTTT. It specifies CASSFGGPVTDTQYF.

The J gene is TRBJ1-2, the V gene TRBV6-2 or TRBV6-3; the match to TRBD1 covers 8 bases. Losses at the gene ends were 5 bases for V and 8 bases for J; bases not matched to a gene: 10. The CDR3 extends over 14 amino acids. Germline V gives CDR1 MNHEY, CDR2 SVGEGT. The CDR3 region has the DNA TGTGCCAGCAGTAGGACAGGGTCTAACGTCGGCTACACCTTC. Its protein is CASSRTGSNVGYTF.

The chain has TRBV3-1 (or the pseudogene TRBV3-2) and TRBJ1-2; TRBD1 aligns across 7 bases. V shed 5 bases and J 8 bases; nucleotides not matched to a gene: 17. Germline-derived CDR1 and CDR2 are LGHDT and YNNKEL (reference sequence). The CDR3 contains 16 residues. CDR3 sequence (DNA): TGTGCCAGCAGCAAGGGAGACAGGGTTTTTAAGTGGGGCTACACCTTC. Its translation: CASSKGDRVFKWGYTF.

CDR3 sequence reads: CAISEDRMGGYTF. The DNA of the CDR3 is TGTGCCATCAGTGAAGACAGGATGGGTGGCTACACCTTC. This chain connects TRBV10-3 to TRBJ1-2; perhaps TRBD1 as D (6 bases). This CDR3 has 13 residues. Trimming took 3 bases from V and 7 from J, leaving 12 bases between them. CDR1 and CDR2 from the germline V gene are ENHRY and SYGVKD.